The 15 T cell receptor beta chains listed next were all sequenced from one sample in a study of blood T cells in healthy people across ages. Next came a second PCR, run for about 7 to 12 cycles, which used a sample-barcoded 5' primer along with a J-beta primer mix. MiXCR was run by TCRdb on the 5' RACE reads, yielding one entry per CDR3 protein. The sample has under 750,000 distinct CDR3 sequences; around 48% are singletons. What was sequenced was blood. These TCRs come from a man older than 75 in good health.

The chain employs TRBV20-1 and TRBJ2-7; 10 nucleotides agree with TRBD1. This CDR3 is built from 15 residues. Germline loops: CDR1 DFQATT, CDR2 SNEGSKA (reference sequence). With V trimmed by 5 bases and J by 0 bases, 7 bases remained unmatched. CDR3 coding DNA: TGCAGTGCTCGTCCGGGACAGGGGAACTCCTACGAGCAGTACTTC. Protein sequence: CSARPGQGNSYEQYF.

This rearrangement joins TRBV27 to TRBJ2-5; D may be TRBD2 (7 bases). CDR1 is MNHEY, CDR2 SMNVEV, per germline (reference sequence). V lost 6 bases and J lost 5, with 13 bases in between. This CDR3 is 13 amino acids long. The CDR3 nucleotides read TGTGCCAGCAGACAACAGGGAGGGGAGACCCAGTACTTC. The encoded protein is CASRQQGGETQYF.

This clonotype was counted between two and nine times. This sequence joins TRBV5-5 and TRBJ1-2; D is ambiguous. The V end was cut by 4 bases, the J end by 2 bases, with 18 bases between. The germline CDR1 and CDR2 sequences are SGHKS and YYEKEE (reference sequence). The CDR3 contains 16 residues. This CDR3 is CASSPGWGSRNYGYTF. The CDR3 region has the DNA TGTGCCAGCAGCCCAGGCTGGGGAAGCCGGAACTATGGCTACACCTTC.

This clonotype was counted only a few times. The CDR3 here is CATSGAAGNEQFF. The CDR3 nucleotides are TGTGCCACCAGTGGGGCCGCAGGGAATGAGCAGTTCTTC. The gene calls are TRBV24-1 and TRBJ2-1, with a possible D match to TRBD1 (5 bases). V dropped 5 bases and J dropped 7 bases, with 11 bases sitting between them. The CDR3 totals 13 residues. Germline V gene data show CDR1 as KGHDR and CDR2 as SFDVKD.

This clonotype appeared many times. CDR3 DNA sequence: TGTGCCAGCAGCTTGTTTGCCTTCGAGCGGGACCGAGGGAGTGCCAAAAACATTCAGTACTTC. Amino acid sequence: CASSLFAFERDRGSAKNIQYF. The genes are TRBV11-1 and TRBJ2-4; 7 bases are a match to TRBD2. CDR1 SGHAT and CDR2 FQDESV come from the germline V gene (reference sequence). The length of the CDR3 is 21 residues. The V gene end was trimmed by 3 bases and the J gene end by 1 base; junction bases not matched to a gene: 21.

Comments on this clonotype: A much more abundant neighbour one base away suggests this may be a read error. The J gene is TRBJ2-1, the V gene TRBV5-1; 7 nucleotides line up with TRBD2. There are 14 residues in the CDR3. V lost 4 bases to trimming and J lost 10 bases; unmatched junction nucleotides: 11. Germline assignment: CDR1 SGHRS and CDR2 YFSETQ. CDR3 nucleotides: TGCGCCAGCAGCGCGGAAGCGGGGATCTACGAGCAGTTCTTC. This encodes CASSAEAGIYEQFF. Combining the CDR3 with reference TRBV5-1 and TRBJ2-1 gives the whole variable domain KAGVTQTPRYLIKTRGQQVTLSCSPISGHRSVSWYQQTPGQGLQFLFEYFSETQRNKGNFPGRFSGRQFSNSRSEMNVSTLELGDSALYLCASSAEAGIYEQFFGPGTRLTVL.

This clonotype has more than one count but fewer than ten. The genes are TRBV29-1 and TRBJ1-2; perhaps TRBD1 as D (6 bases). The germline V gene encodes CDR1 SQVTM and CDR2 ANQGSEA. Trimming cost V 8 bases and J 3 bases, with 13 bases left between them. This CDR3 contains 12 residues. The CDR3 coding sequence is TGCAGCTCAAACAGGGCTGACTATGGCTACACCTTC. Protein: CSSNRADYGYTF.

The gene calls are TRBV20-1 and TRBJ1-5; the match to TRBD1 covers 9 bases. Germline assignment: CDR1 DFQATT and CDR2 SNEGSKA (reference sequence). This CDR3 comprises 15 residues. Unmatched junction bases numbered 7, after V lost 2 bases and J lost 5 bases. In DNA, the CDR3 is TGCAGTGCTAGAAAAGAAACAGGGGGCTATCAGCCCCAGCATTTT. Translated: CSARKETGGYQPQHF.

This clonotype was observed a handful of times. This sequence joins TRBV29-1 and TRBJ2-1, with D perhaps matching TRBD2 (7 bases). Germline V gives CDR1 SQVTM, CDR2 ANQGSEA. This CDR3 spans 14 amino acids. V dropped 6 bases and J dropped 8 bases, with 20 bases sitting between them. The CDR3 coding sequence is TGCAGCGTCATCTGGGGGCGGGAGCCATATGAGCAGTTCTTC. Translation: CSVIWGREPYEQFF.

This clonotype was seen only a few times. This chain links TRBV7-9 with TRBJ2-3; maybe TRBD1 (5 bases). CDR1 and CDR2 (germline): SEHNR, FQNEAQ (reference sequence). Trimming left V 4 bases short and J 0 bases short, with 11 bases between. The CDR3 has 15 residues. CDR3: CASSYQGLSTDTQYF. CDR3 coding DNA: TGTGCCAGCAGCTACCAGGGTCTAAGCACAGATACGCAGTATTTT.

In this sample, this clonotype turned up many times. This rearrangement joins TRBV6-6 to TRBJ2-7; 9 nucleotides match TRBD2. The CDR3 runs 15 residues. Trimming cost V 0 bases and J 4 bases; bases outside gene matches: 4. The germline V gene encodes CDR1 MNHNY and CDR2 SVGAGI (reference sequence). CDR3 DNA sequence: TGTGCCAGCAGTTACTCTGGCGGGAGGGTTTACGAGCAGTACTTC. Amino acids: CASSYSGGRVYEQYF.

Concerning this clonotype itself: A much more abundant neighbour one base away suggests this may be a read error. The chain couples TRBV6-6 to TRBJ2-1, with TRBD1 as a possible D gene (5 bases). This CDR3 is built from 13 residues. The germline V gene encodes CDR1 MNHNY and CDR2 SVGAGI (reference sequence). CDR3 amino acids: CACSVTGYNEQFF. CDR3 bases: TGTGCCTGCAGCGTTACAGGTTACAATGAGCAGTTCTTC.

This clonotype was seen once. Germline and junction disagree at one end, which may indicate a read error. Written as DNA, the CDR3 is TGTGCCAACAGCTTAGACAGGGTTGGCTACACCTTC. It is translated as CANSLDRVGYTF. V gene TRBV7-2 combines with J gene TRBJ1-2, with TRBD1 matching over 7 bases. Per germline, CDR1 SGHTA and CDR2 FQGNSA. The CDR3 spans 12 residues.

This clonotype was seen more than once but under ten times. The rearrangement links TRBV7-2 to TRBJ2-5; 11 nucleotides align to TRBD2. This CDR3 contains 15 residues. The V and J ends lost 4 bases and 4 bases, in that order; junction bases with no gene match: 5. Looked up from germline, CDR1 is SGHTA and CDR2 is FQGNSA. CDR3 in amino acids: CASSSLAGEVETQYF. CDR3 in DNA: TGTGCCAGCAGCTCACTAGCGGGAGAGGTAGAGACCCAGTACTTC. The variable domain in full, completed from reference TRBV7-2 and TRBJ2-5, reads GAGVSQSPSNKVTEKGKDVELRCDPISGHTALYWYRQSLGQGLEFLIYFQGNSAPDKSGLPSDRFSAERTGGSVSTLTIQRTQQEDSAVYLCASSSLAGEVETQYFGPGTRLLVL.

The chain carries TRBV7-2 and TRBJ1-6; 10 bases fit TRBD1. The V gene end was trimmed by 1 base and the J gene end by 10 bases; junction bases not matched to a gene: 4. The germline V gene has CDR1 SGHTA and CDR2 FQGNSA. The CDR3 is 15 amino acids. CDR3 sequence: CASSLETGGWSPLHF. For the CDR3, the DNA is TGTGCCAGCAGCTTAGAGACAGGGGGCTGGTCACCCCTCCACTTT.